The 6 T cell receptor beta chains below come from one sample, sequenced in a study of OX40 agonist ivuxolimab in advanced cancers. Libraries were prepared by immunoSEQ multiplex PCR; TCRdb keeps only in-frame clonotypes and omits some of them. Here the sample spans tens of thousands of clones, approximately 89% being singletons. The sample was CD4+ or CD8+ T cells sorted from blood, taken in a trial of the OX40 agonist ivuxolimab. These receptors originate from an adult with an advanced solid tumor such as melanoma, head and neck, liver or kidney cancer.

The genes are TRBV6-5 and TRBJ2-1; 10 bases map to TRBD2. With 8 bases clipped from V and 8 bases from J, the junction kept 6 bases outside the gene matches. CDR3 length: 13 amino acids. Germline assignment: CDR1 MNHEY and CDR2 SVGAGI. DNA of the CDR3: TGTGCCAGCCGTAGCGGGGGGTTGTATGAGCAGTTCTTC. Its translation is CASRSGGLYEQFF.

The chain uses TRBV5-6 and TRBJ1-2; D possibly corresponds to TRBD1 (5 bases). Trimming removed 4 bases from V and 7 bases from J, with 17 bases in between. From germline, CDR1 is SGHDT and CDR2 YYEEEE. This CDR3 is 14 amino acids long. CDR3 residues: CASSDTEGRSGYTF. The CDR3 nucleotides are TGTGCCAGCAGCGATACCGAGGGGCGCAGTGGCTACACCTTC.

This clone was observed a single time. The chain carries TRBV11-2 and TRBJ1-2; perhaps TRBD1 as D (6 bases). Trimming pared 5 bases from V and 4 bases from J, leaving 11 bases between. Germline CDR1 SGHAT, CDR2 FQNNGV. The CDR3 runs to 13 residues. The CDR3 bases are TGTGCCAGCAGCCTACAGGGCTCCTATGGCTACACCTTC. Translation gives CASSLQGSYGYTF.

The chain employs TRBV11-3 and TRBJ1-2; D is possibly TRBD1 (5 bases). The germline V and J ends were trimmed by 0 bases and 7 bases, with 9 bases remaining between them. This CDR3 spans 13 amino acids. Germline assignment: CDR1 SGHNT and CDR2 YENEEA. CDR3 nucleotides: TGTGCCAGCAGCTTAGAGGGGGGATCTGGCTACACCTTC. Protein sequence: CASSLEGGSGYTF.

The CDR3 reads CATSIRQGGETQYF. The CDR3 DNA reads as TGTGCCACCAGCATACGACAGGGCGGGGAGACCCAGTACTTC. J is TRBJ2-5 and V is TRBV15, with 7 bases aligning to TRBD1. The V segment lost 4 bases and the J segment 5 bases; nucleotides outside the gene matches: 7. Per germline, CDR1 LNHNV and CDR2 YYDKDF (reference sequence). The CDR3 sequence is 14 residues long.

V is TRBV7-9 and J is TRBJ1-6; the match to TRBD1 covers 7 bases. This CDR3 has 14 amino acids. Per the germline V gene, CDR1 is SEHNR and CDR2 is FQNEAQ (reference sequence). The V segment lost 5 bases and the J segment 7 bases; nucleotides outside the gene matches: 5. The CDR3 DNA reads TGTGCCAGCAGCCTAGAGACAGGGAATTCACCCCTCCACTTT. Translation: CASSLETGNSPLHF.